Shown below are 10 T cell receptor beta chains from a single sample sequenced in a study of regulatory T cells in long-lasting Graves disease. Both iRepertoire HTBI primers and Arm-PCR of CDR3 regions were used to build the TCR beta libraries. In TCRdb, the multiplex PCR reads were re-called with MiXCR into one record per CDR3 protein. The sample records around 460,000 distinct CDR3 sequences, less than 15% being singletons. The time point here: newly diagnosed GD, antithyroid drugs for less than 3 months. Isolated PBMC RNA provided the starting material for the TCR library. The same sample was also used in a study of T cells in Graves' hyperthyroidism and ophthalmopathy.

The specimen was peripheral blood mononuclear cells (PBMCs), collected at new diagnosis, from a patient treated with antithyroid drugs. The receptor set was obtained from a woman between 45 and 65 years old with Graves disease.

This clonotype was seen ten or more times. The V call is TRBV6-5, the J call TRBJ2-7; 11 nucleotides match TRBD2. After removal of 4 bases from V and 2 bases from J, the junction contained 4 bases not matched to a gene. The CDR3 is 15 residues long. Germline V gene lookup returns CDR1 MNHEY and CDR2 SVGAGI. The CDR3 DNA is TGTGCCAGCAGTTGGGGACTAGCGGAACCCTACGAGCAGTACTTC. Its translation: CASSWGLAEPYEQYF.

In its sample, this clonotype was seen many times. CDR3 in DNA: TGTGCCTGGAGCGGGACAGGAAAAACCTACGAGCAGTACTTC. Amino acids: CAWSGTGKTYEQYF. The J gene is TRBJ2-7, the V gene TRBV30; 8 bases are a match to TRBD1. The CDR3 totals 14 residues. Trimming at V came to 3 bases and at J to 2 bases, leaving 6 bases not matched to a gene. Germline V lookup: CDR1 GTSNPN, CDR2 SVGIG (reference sequence).

This clonotype was counted at least ten times. The genes are TRBV2 and TRBJ1-3, with TRBD1 matching over 9 bases. Germline CDR1 is SNHLY and CDR2 is FYNNEI. The CDR3 sequence is 14 residues long. V was pared by 6 bases and J by 0 bases, with 0 bases of the junction left unmatched. For the CDR3, the DNA is TGTGCCAGCAGACAGGGGGCCTCTGGAAACACCATATATTTT. Its protein product is CASRQGASGNTIYF.

J is TRBJ2-3 and V is TRBV4-1; no firm D call. The CDR3 consists of 13 residues. The germline CDR1 and CDR2 sequences are MGHRA and YSYEKL. Trimming removed 7 bases at V and 4 bases at J, with 12 bases between. CDR3 DNA sequence: TGCGCCAGCATCCTAAATCCTGCAGATACGCAGTATTTT. Its protein product is CASILNPADTQYF.

This clonotype was seen more than once but under ten times. This chain uses TRBV10-3 with TRBJ2-7; the match to TRBD2 covers 8 bases. Germline trimming cut 5 bases from V and 5 bases from J; bases unmatched to any gene: 8. The germline V gene encodes CDR1 ENHRY and CDR2 SYGVKD. The CDR3 sequence is 14 residues long. CDR3: CAISPSGGGDEQYF. The CDR3 DNA sequence: TGTGCCATCAGTCCCTCGGGAGGGGGGGACGAGCAGTACTTC.

This clonotype was observed many times. This chain uses TRBV7-9 with TRBJ2-4; D is possibly TRBD1 (5 bases). Between the trimmed V and J ends, which lost 3 bases and 8 bases, there was a span of 17 bases. From germline, CDR1 is SEHNR and CDR2 FQNEAQ (reference sequence). The length of the CDR3 is 15 residues. CDR3 bases: TGTGCCAGCAGCTTCCCTAAGGGGTTTGGGGACATTCAGTACTTC. Its protein product is CASSFPKGFGDIQYF.

In this sample, this clonotype turned up many times. The chain employs TRBV10-3 and TRBJ2-3; 7 nucleotides match TRBD1. V lost 6 bases and J lost 2; bases outside the gene matches: 5. Germline values: CDR1 ENHRY, CDR2 SYGVKD. The CDR3 covers 14 residues. Here the CDR3 reads CAIREGQLTDTQYF. In DNA form, the CDR3 reads TGTGCCATCAGAGAGGGACAGCTCACAGATACGCAGTATTTT.

The table lists this clonotype with many counts. The V and J genes are TRBV3-1 and TRBJ2-1; D not certain. Germline assignment: CDR1 LGHDT and CDR2 YNNKEL (reference sequence). This CDR3 has 16 residues. Trimming pared 2 bases from V and 6 bases from J, leaving 17 bases between. The CDR3 bases are TGTGCCAGCAGCCAATTGTCGACTTTTGGCGGCAATGAGCAGTTCTTC. Translating it yields CASSQLSTFGGNEQFF.

This clonotype was recorded at least ten times. The CDR3 is CASSQYRGNTEAFF. The CDR3 region has the DNA TGCGCCAGCAGCCAGTACAGGGGGAACACTGAAGCTTTCTTT. The V gene is TRBV4-1, the J gene TRBJ1-1, with 7 bases lining up with TRBD1. V lost 3 bases and J lost 1; bases outside the gene matches: 2. The germline gives CDR1 MGHRA, CDR2 YSYEKL. The CDR3 is made up of 14 amino acids.

This clonotype was seen at least ten times. J is TRBJ2-5 and V is TRBV10-3; possible D gene TRBD2, 6 bases. Germline CDR1 is ENHRY and CDR2 is SYGVKD. The ends were cut back, 10 bases at V and 0 bases at J, with 12 bases in the middle. The CDR3 extends over 13 amino acids. The CDR3 DNA reads TGTGCCACCACCCCGGGGGACCAAGAGACCCAGTACTTC. Translation gives CATTPGDQETQYF.